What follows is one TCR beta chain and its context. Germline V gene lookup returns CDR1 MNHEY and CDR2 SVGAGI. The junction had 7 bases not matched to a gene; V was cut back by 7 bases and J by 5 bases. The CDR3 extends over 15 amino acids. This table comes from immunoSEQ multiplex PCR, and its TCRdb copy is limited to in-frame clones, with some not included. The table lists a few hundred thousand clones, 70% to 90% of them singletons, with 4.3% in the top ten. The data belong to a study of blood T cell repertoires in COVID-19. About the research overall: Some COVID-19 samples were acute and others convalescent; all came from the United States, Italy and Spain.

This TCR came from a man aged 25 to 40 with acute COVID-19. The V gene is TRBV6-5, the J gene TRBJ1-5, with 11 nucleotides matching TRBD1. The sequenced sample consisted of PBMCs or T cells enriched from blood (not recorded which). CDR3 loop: CASTRTGGRDQPQHF. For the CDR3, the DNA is TGTGCCAGCACCCGGACAGGGGGCAGAGATCAGCCCCAGCATTTT.